The 9 T cell receptor beta chains in this list originate from one sample, sequenced in a study of shared clonotypes between healthy human individuals (dated by TCRdb to between 2020 and 2021). The library was obtained by the immunoSEQ multiplex PCR assay. Here the immuneACCESS table is served through TCRdb, limited to in-frame sequences with V and J called. Missing clones are a known gap in these copies; in checked studies unresolved V genes cover under half, and the rest lacks a known reason. This sample lists about 2,100,000 clones; roughly 91% were detected once. Under 2% of the sample is taken by the ten largest. CD8 naive samples consisted of CD45RO-negative cells that were positively selected for CCR7, yielding a CD45RA+CCR7+ population without TemRA cells. The sequenced sample was naive CD8+ T cells from PBMCs. This specimen's cell subset or site label, interpreted: CD45RA+CCR7+. The receptors here all came from a man younger than 35 in good health. Some clones in this sample may be carry-over from other donors' samples.

The chain has TRBV27 and TRBJ1-2; a possible D gene is TRBD1 (6 bases). Per the germline V gene, CDR1 is MNHEY and CDR2 is SMNVEV (reference sequence). CDR3 length equals 16 residues. The V end was cut by 5 bases, the J end by 5 bases, with 21 bases between. Here the CDR3 DNA reads TGTGCCAGCAGTCCCAGCGGGGGGCAGGTTGGGTATGGCTACACCTTC. This codes for CASSPSGGQVGYGYTF.

As to this clone: The sample holds other DNA sequences that translate to the same CDR3. The chain couples TRBV27 to TRBJ2-7; D might be TRBD1 (5 bases). Between the trimmed V and J ends, which lost 4 bases and 4 bases, there was a span of 14 bases. Germline CDR1 MNHEY, CDR2 SMNVEV (reference sequence). The CDR3 runs 14 residues. The CDR3, as DNA: TGTGCCAGCAGTTCTCTAGACAGTTTTTACGAGCAGTACTTC. Translation gives CASSSLDSFYEQYF.

V and J are TRBV30 and TRBJ2-3; a possible D gene is TRBD2 (6 bases). CDR1 and CDR2 from the germline V gene are GTSNPN and SVGIG (reference sequence). The CDR3 loop spans 13 amino acids. V was clipped by 4 bases and J by 1 base, with 9 bases between them. This CDR3 is CAWMGGGTDTQYF. The CDR3 region has the DNA TGTGCCTGGATGGGCGGGGGCACAGATACGCAGTATTTT.

V usage is TRBV6-6 and J usage is TRBJ1-5; TRBD1 aligns across 8 bases. Per the germline V gene, CDR1 is MNHNY and CDR2 is SVGAGI (reference sequence). The junction had 7 bases not matched to a gene; V was cut back by 10 bases and J by 2 bases. This CDR3 contains 14 residues. The CDR3 DNA is TGTGCCACTCAGGGGGCCTGGGGCAATCAGCCCCAGCATTTT. This codes for CATQGAWGNQPQHF.

This sequence joins TRBV10-2 and TRBJ2-1; 7 nucleotides match TRBD2. Germline V gene sequence: CDR1 WSHSY, CDR2 SAAADI. V was clipped by 7 bases and J by 0 bases; unmatched bases: 3. This CDR3 has 14 residues. CDR3 residues: CASTSSGSYNEQFF. DNA for the CDR3: TGCGCCAGCACCTCTAGCGGCTCCTACAATGAGCAGTTCTTC.

The chain employs TRBV5-4 and TRBJ1-5; no definite D call. Germline values: CDR1 SGHNT, CDR2 YYREEE (reference sequence). V dropped 3 bases and J dropped 7 bases, with 11 bases sitting between them. This CDR3 comprises 13 residues. Written as DNA, the CDR3 is TGTGCCAGCAGCTGGGATCCAGAACAGCCCCAGCATTTT. It codes for CASSWDPEQPQHF.

This clone was seen just once. The V and J genes are TRBV7-9 and TRBJ1-2; D gene unclear. Between the trimmed V and J ends, which lost 5 bases and 3 bases, there was a span of 4 bases. CDR3 length: 11 amino acids. Per germline, CDR1 SEHNR and CDR2 FQNEAQ (reference sequence). The CDR3 sequence is CASSKDYGYTF. CDR3 DNA: TGTGCCAGCAGCAAGGACTATGGCTACACCTTC.

CDR3 sequence (DNA): TGTGCCAGTAGTAAGGACAGGGACAATCAGCCCCAGCATTTT. Translated, it gives CASSKDRDNQPQHF. The rearrangement uses TRBV19 and TRBJ1-5, with TRBD1 matching over 8 bases. The V and J ends lost 4 bases and 3 bases, in that order; junction bases with no gene match: 2. Germline V gene lookup returns CDR1 LNHDA and CDR2 SQIVND (reference sequence). CDR3 length equals 14 residues.

This sequence joins TRBV9 and TRBJ2-1; 9 nucleotides line up with TRBD2. Trimming took 0 bases from V and 8 from J; bases not matched to a gene: 6. Germline V gene data show CDR1 as SGDLS and CDR2 as YYNGEE. This CDR3 has 15 amino acids. The CDR3 nucleotides are TGTGCCAGCAGCGTAGAGGGACTAGCACGTGATGAGCAGTTCTTC. This encodes CASSVEGLARDEQFF.